These 22 T cell receptor beta chains came from one sample sequenced in a study of Graves' ophthalmopathy and Graves' hyperthyroidism. TCR beta CDR3 amplification used RNA transcripts. First-round RT-PCR employed HTBI primers, with a second-round multiplex PCR after it. TCRdb ran MiXCR on the multiplex PCR reads and lists one entry per CDR3 protein. The sample shows hundreds of thousands of distinct CDR3 sequences, 22% of them seen only once. The material sequenced was peripheral blood. These receptors originate from a woman between 18 and 29 years old with stable Graves' hyperthyroidism. Some clones in this sample may be carry-over from other donors' samples.

This clonotype has at least ten counts. The chain is built from TRBV28 and TRBJ2-7, with 9 bases identical to TRBD2. Per germline, CDR1 MDHEN and CDR2 SYDVKM. V lost 7 bases and J lost 6; bases outside the gene matches: 16. The CDR3 loop spans 16 amino acids. CDR3 in amino acids: CASISSGRRGSAEQYF. CDR3 in DNA: TGTGCCAGCATTAGCAGCGGGAGGCGGGGGTCGGCCGAGCAGTACTTC. The whole variable domain, filled in from reference TRBV28 and TRBJ2-7, reads DVKVTQSSRYLVKRTGEKVFLECVQDMDHENMFWYRQDPGLGLRLIYFSYDVKMKEKGDIPEGYSVSREKKERFSLILESASTNQTSMYLCASISSGRRGSAEQYFGPGTRLTVT.

This clonotype was recorded at least ten times. The chain carries TRBV12-3 or TRBV12-4 and TRBJ1-6; possible D gene TRBD1, 6 bases. The CDR3 runs to 14 residues. Trimming stripped 2 bases from V and 10 bases from J, with 12 bases between. The CDR3 spells CASSLRTQGSPLHF. The CDR3 nucleotides are TGTGCCAGCAGTTTACGAACCCAGGGGTCACCCCTCCACTTT.

A word on this clonotype: One end of the junction is discordant with germline, which a read error may explain. V gene TRBV15 combines with J gene TRBJ1-1; no clear D. CDR3 size: 14 residues. Germline-derived CDR1 and CDR2 are LNHNV and YYDKDF (reference sequence). CDR3 nucleotides: TGTGCCATCAGCCTATCATTCGTGGACACTGAAGCTTTCTTT. As protein: CAISLSFVDTEAFF.

This clonotype was recorded at least ten times. The rearrangement uses TRBV30 and TRBJ2-2; 13 bases line up with TRBD2. The CDR3 is 16 amino acids. V dropped 2 bases and J dropped 5; count of bases not matched to a gene: 5. Germline values: CDR1 GTSNPN, CDR2 SVGIG (reference sequence). CDR3 loop: CAWSFRGLAGTGELFF. DNA of the CDR3: TGTGCCTGGAGTTTCAGGGGACTAGCGGGGACCGGGGAGCTGTTTTTT.

This chain uses TRBV4-1 with TRBJ2-7, with 13 positions matching TRBD2. The V and J ends lost 0 bases and 0 bases, in that order; junction bases with no gene match: 2. The CDR3 loop spans 17 amino acids. Germline V gives CDR1 MGHRA, CDR2 YSYEKL. The CDR3 spells CASSQEGTSGISYEQYF. CDR3 coding DNA: TGCGCCAGCAGCCAAGAAGGGACTAGCGGGATCTCCTACGAGCAGTACTTC.

The chain recombines TRBV15 with TRBJ2-7; D remains ambiguous. Germline V lookup: CDR1 LNHNV, CDR2 YYDKDF (reference sequence). CDR3 length equals 14 residues. V was cut by 0 bases and J by 0 bases, with 6 bases left in between. This CDR3 reads CATSRDMSSYEQYF. In DNA, the CDR3 is TGTGCCACCAGCAGAGATATGAGCTCCTACGAGCAGTACTTC.

This clonotype was detected a few times. The CDR3 DNA sequence: TGCAGCGTTGAGGGGTCCGGGGTTAACTACGAGCAGTACTTC. As protein: CSVEGSGVNYEQYF. The V gene is TRBV29-1, the J gene TRBJ2-7; D may be TRBD2 (5 bases). The germline V gene has CDR1 SQVTM and CDR2 ANQGSEA. The CDR3 consists of 14 residues. V lost 3 bases and J lost 3, with 15 bases in between.

The CDR3 nucleotides read TGCGCCAGCAGCCAAGGGGGGGCCAGGGGGCTTAATCAGCCCCAGCATTTT. Translation gives CASSQGGARGLNQPQHF. This chain uses TRBV4-1 with TRBJ1-5, with TRBD1 matching 8 bases. CDR3 size: 17 residues. Germline CDR1 reads MGHRA; CDR2 reads YSYEKL. V was clipped by 1 base and J by 4 bases; unmatched bases: 9.

This clonotype was observed many times. The V call is TRBV6-1, the J call TRBJ1-1, with D perhaps TRBD1 (5 bases). The V end lost 6 bases, the J end lost 2 bases, and 10 bases lay between the germline ends. Germline CDR1 MNHNS, CDR2 SASEGT. This CDR3 comprises 13 residues. CDR3 in amino acids: CASREQANTEAFF. The CDR3 DNA is TGTGCCAGCAGGGAACAGGCAAACACTGAAGCTTTCTTT.

This clonotype was recorded at least ten times. J is TRBJ2-2 and V is TRBV2, with 10 bases matching TRBD2. Trimming took 5 bases from V and 4 from J; bases not matched to a gene: 4. The CDR3 is 15 residues long. The V gene's germline CDR1 is SNHLY and CDR2 FYNNEI. CDR3 in amino acids: CASSWTSGFTGELFF. In DNA form, the CDR3 reads TGTGCCAGCAGTTGGACTAGCGGATTCACCGGGGAGCTGTTTTTT.

The rearrangement joins TRBV15 to TRBJ1-1, with 8 bases fitting TRBD1. Per the germline V gene, CDR1 is LNHNV and CDR2 is YYDKDF (reference sequence). The CDR3 totals 16 residues. The J segment lost 0 bases and the V segment lost 6 bases, leaving 9 bases of the junction unmatched. This CDR3 is CATRMDRAYMNTEAFF. CDR3 sequence (DNA): TGTGCCACCAGGATGGACAGGGCTTATATGAACACTGAAGCTTTCTTT.

This clonotype was detected a few times. The chain couples TRBV5-8 to TRBJ2-5; no firm D call. V was pared by 5 bases and J by 7 bases, with 9 bases between. In germline, CDR1 is SGHTS, CDR2 YDEGEE. The CDR3 has 11 amino acids. CDR3: CASSQAATQYF. The CDR3 coding sequence is TGTGCCAGCAGTCAGGCGGCGACCCAGTACTTC.

The chain has TRBV5-5 and TRBJ1-5; D unresolved. In germline, CDR1 is SGHKS, CDR2 YYEKEE (reference sequence). The CDR3 runs to 14 residues. The V gene lost 0 bases and the J gene lost 3 bases, with 7 bases spanning the gap. CDR3 sequence reads: CASSLAENNQPQHF. CDR3 sequence (DNA): TGTGCCAGCAGCTTGGCGGAGAACAATCAGCCCCAGCATTTT.

This clonotype was seen ten or more times. V and J are TRBV12-3 or TRBV12-4 and TRBJ2-7; no firm D call. This CDR3 is 14 amino acids long. The V end lost 3 bases, the J end lost 2 bases, and 11 bases lay between the germline ends. In DNA, the CDR3 is TGTGCCAGCAGTTTCCAAGGTCCCACCTACGAGCAGTACTTC. Protein sequence: CASSFQGPTYEQYF.

This clonotype has at least ten counts. The gene calls are TRBV12-3 or TRBV12-4 and TRBJ1-2; D may be TRBD1 (5 bases). This CDR3 is 12 amino acids long. Trimming stripped 6 bases from V and 8 bases from J, with 13 bases between. CDR3 sequence: CASSSPGNGYTF. Here the CDR3 DNA reads TGTGCCAGCAGCTCCCCAGGGAACGGCTACACCTTC.

Here the CDR3 reads CASSFSPGQDPYEQYF. In nucleotides, the CDR3 is TGTGCCAGCAGTTTTTCCCCTGGACAGGACCCATACGAGCAGTACTTC. The V gene is TRBV28, the J gene TRBJ2-7; 7 nucleotides line up with TRBD1. CDR1 and CDR2 (germline): MDHEN, SYDVKM. This CDR3 spans 16 amino acids. The J segment lost 4 bases and the V segment lost 3 bases, leaving 12 bases of the junction unmatched.

This chain links TRBV19 with TRBJ2-7; D possibly corresponds to TRBD1 (5 bases). CDR1 is LNHDA and CDR2 is SQIVND in the germline V gene (reference sequence). This CDR3 contains 15 residues. Trimming stripped 7 bases from V and 0 bases from J, with 16 bases between. DNA for the CDR3: TGTGCCAGTAATCCCCTAGATGGACACTCCTACGAGCAGTACTTC. Amino acid sequence: CASNPLDGHSYEQYF.

This clonotype was seen repeatedly, ten times or more. The chain combines TRBV28 with TRBJ2-5; D not certain. This CDR3 spans 14 amino acids. Germline lookup yields CDR1 MDHEN and CDR2 SYDVKM. V was cut by 3 bases and J by 0 bases, with 8 bases left in between. CDR3 sequence reads: CASSFLLNQETQYF. The CDR3 bases are TGTGCCAGCAGTTTTTTGCTCAACCAAGAGACCCAGTACTTC.

Ten or more counts support this clonotype. This chain uses TRBV6-2 or TRBV6-3 with TRBJ1-2; 7 nucleotides match TRBD1. The germline V gene encodes CDR1 MNHEY and CDR2 SVGEGT. J was trimmed by 7 bases and V by 2 bases; bases with no gene match: 4. This CDR3 spans 13 amino acids. CDR3 sequence (DNA): TGTGCCAGCAGTTACGGGACAGCGGCTGGCTACACCTTC. Residues: CASSYGTAAGYTF.

This clonotype was seen many times. The chain has TRBV6-4 and TRBJ2-2, with TRBD1 matching 10 bases. The CDR3 covers 17 residues. V trimming: 6 bases; J trimming: 1 base; junction bases outside the gene matches: 8. Germline loops: CDR1 MRHNA, CDR2 SNTAGT. The CDR3 DNA reads TGTGCCAGCAGGGACCGGGACAGGGGAGGGAACACCGGGGAGCTGTTTTTT. It encodes CASRDRDRGGNTGELFF.

The rearrangement links TRBV15 to TRBJ1-1, with D unclear. This CDR3 spans 13 amino acids. Germline V gives CDR1 LNHNV, CDR2 YYDKDF (reference sequence). V lost 5 bases and J 1 base, leaving 8 bases between the germline ends. The CDR3 loop is CATSLYRNTEAFF. DNA of the CDR3: TGTGCCACCAGCCTCTATCGGAACACTGAAGCTTTCTTT.

At least ten counts were recorded for this clonotype. The chain joins TRBV5-1 to TRBJ1-1, with D possibly matching TRBD1 (5 bases). Trimming removed 0 bases at V and 5 bases at J, with 11 bases between. Per germline, CDR1 SGHRS and CDR2 YFSETQ. This CDR3 is 14 amino acids long. The CDR3 bases are TGCGCCAGCAGCTTGGATTCAGGGTATACTGAAGCTTTCTTT. It translates to CASSLDSGYTEAFF. Combining the CDR3 with reference TRBV5-1 and TRBJ1-1 gives the whole variable domain KAGVTQTPRYLIKTRGQQVTLSCSPISGHRSVSWYQQTPGQGLQFLFEYFSETQRNKGNFPGRFSGRQFSNSRSEMNVSTLELGDSALYLCASSLDSGYTEAFFGQGTRLTVV.